The 24 T cell receptor beta chains reported below all come from one sample, sequenced in a study of early T cells in non-severe SARS-CoV-2 infection. TCRdb re-analysed the 5' RACE reads in MiXCR, keeping a single row per CDR3 protein. The sample carries 20,000 to 25,000 distinct CDR3 sequences, roughly 4.5% recorded once. Sequencing input: whole blood. The receptors were gathered from an adult who was a healthcare worker with PCR-confirmed SARS-CoV-2 infection or an uninfected control (not recorded which).

This clonotype was seen only a few times. J is TRBJ1-1 and V is TRBV29-1; 9 nucleotides line up with TRBD1. The CDR3 is 10 residues long. Germline V gene data show CDR1 as SQVTM and CDR2 as ANQGSEA. J lost 11 bases, V lost 7 bases, and 5 bases had no gene match. This CDR3 reads CSAGTGQAFF. The CDR3 nucleotides are TGCAGCGCGGGGACAGGGCAGGCTTTCTTT.

The sample holds many counts of this clonotype. This rearrangement joins TRBV12-5 to TRBJ2-2, with unresolved D. The CDR3 sequence is 17 residues long. V was clipped by 7 bases and J by 4 bases, with 22 bases between them. Germline V gives CDR1 LGHNT, CDR2 FRNRAP. The CDR3, as DNA: TGTGCTAGTGCCCCCCCGCGTGGTCAGGTCTCCACCGGGGAGCTGTTTTTT. Translation gives CASAPPRGQVSTGELFF.

This clonotype has a count of ten or more. The genes are TRBV11-2 and TRBJ2-5, with unresolved D. V lost 0 bases and J 5 bases, leaving 7 bases between the germline ends. Germline values: CDR1 SGHAT, CDR2 FQNNGV. CDR3 size: 13 residues. The CDR3 sequence: CASSLDGMETQYF. Here the CDR3 DNA reads TGTGCCAGCAGCTTAGATGGTATGGAGACCCAGTACTTC.

This clonotype is medium-sized within its sample. The chain employs TRBV25-1 and TRBJ1-4; 7 nucleotides line up with TRBD1. Losses at the gene ends were 3 bases for V and 4 bases for J; bases not matched to a gene: 5. The CDR3 extends over 15 amino acids. Germline lookup yields CDR1 MGHDK and CDR2 SYGVNS. In DNA form, the CDR3 reads TGTGCCAGCAGTGATCCAGGGGGGCTTAATGAAAAACTGTTTTTT. Translating gives CASSDPGGLNEKLFF.

There are many counts of this clonotype. The V gene is TRBV5-5, the J gene TRBJ2-2; D gene ambiguous. This CDR3 comprises 16 residues. Germline V CDR1 and CDR2: SGHKS, YYEKEE (reference sequence). Trimming pared 0 bases from V and 2 bases from J, leaving 11 bases between. CDR3 region: CASSLVRQRNTGELFF. CDR3 DNA sequence: TGTGCCAGCAGCTTGGTAAGGCAGCGAAACACCGGGGAGCTGTTTTTT.

The sample holds many counts of this clonotype. The genes are TRBV7-6 and TRBJ2-7, with a possible D match to TRBD2 (6 bases). V shed 5 bases and J shed 3 bases, with 14 bases lying between them. This CDR3 region has 14 residues. CDR1 and CDR2 (germline): SGHVS, FNYEAQ. The CDR3, as DNA: TGTGCCAGCAGCCCCAGGGACTCCCTCTACGAGCAGTACTTC. As protein: CASSPRDSLYEQYF.

This CDR3 reads CASSLAGTGVSWETQYF. As DNA, the CDR3 is TGTGCCAGCAGTTTAGCCGGTACAGGGGTTTCTTGGGAGACCCAGTACTTC. The gene calls are TRBV12-3 or TRBV12-4 and TRBJ2-5, with 7 bases fitting TRBD1. The CDR3 covers 17 residues. The ends lost 0 bases at V and 5 bases at J; junction bases unmatched: 12.

This clonotype appeared many times. This CDR3 is CSARPRRDEQFF. As DNA, the CDR3 is TGCAGCGCCCGACCCAGGAGGGATGAGCAGTTCTTC. The rearrangement links TRBV29-1 to TRBJ2-1; TRBD2 is a possible D gene (6 bases). Germline V gene data show CDR1 as SQVTM and CDR2 as ANQGSEA. This CDR3 is built from 12 residues. The germline V and J ends were trimmed by 7 bases and 8 bases, with 15 bases remaining between them.

This clonotype was seen at least ten times. The chain is built from TRBV29-1 and TRBJ2-7, with 7 bases that match TRBD1. Germline-derived CDR1 and CDR2 are SQVTM and ANQGSEA. The CDR3 totals 14 residues. Unmatched junction bases numbered 8, after V lost 4 bases and J lost 2 bases. CDR3 DNA: TGCAGCGTTGCCCGAACCGGGACAGCCTACGAGCAGTACTTC. Translation gives CSVARTGTAYEQYF.

This clonotype was observed a handful of times. V usage is TRBV25-1 and J usage is TRBJ1-6; TRBD1 matches 9 bases. With V trimmed by 7 bases and J by 9 bases, 10 bases remained unmatched. The germline V gene encodes CDR1 MGHDK and CDR2 SYGVNS. This CDR3 comprises 15 residues. The CDR3 DNA is TGTGCCAGCACCGAAACAGGGGGCCTTAGTTCACCCCTCCACTTT. Its translation is CASTETGGLSSPLHF. The full variable domain, its missing parts supplied by reference TRBV25-1 and TRBJ1-6, is EADIYQTPRYLVIGTGKKITLECSQTMGHDKMYWYQQDPGMELHLIHYSYGVNSTEKGDLSSESTVSRIRTEHFPLTLESARPSHTSQYLCASTETGGLSSPLHFGNGTRLTVT.

The J gene is TRBJ2-7, the V gene TRBV7-8; D is ambiguous. Germline assignment: CDR1 SGHVS and CDR2 FQNEAQ. Trimming took off 0 bases at V and 3 bases at J, with 6 bases between the two ends. The CDR3 contains 13 residues. CDR3 sequence: CASSLAEDYEQYF. The CDR3 DNA reads as TGTGCCAGCAGCTTAGCCGAGGACTACGAGCAGTACTTC.

This clonotype is medium-sized by share. This chain joins TRBV19 and TRBJ2-4; possibly TRBD1 for D (6 bases). The CDR3 runs to 14 residues. Germline V gene lookup returns CDR1 LNHDA and CDR2 SQIVND (reference sequence). With 9 bases removed from V and 2 bases from J, the gap between germline ends came to 14 bases. The CDR3 protein is CASNRDATKNIQYF. Here the CDR3 DNA reads TGTGCCAGCAACAGGGATGCGACCAAAAACATTCAGTACTTC.

In this sample, this clonotype turned up a few times. The DNA of the CDR3 is TGCGCCAGCAGCCTTGGACAGGGTGGGACCCAGTACTTC. It translates to CASSLGQGGTQYF. This sequence joins TRBV4-1 and TRBJ2-5, with 8 bases aligning to TRBD1. The CDR3 loop spans 13 amino acids. V was clipped by 4 bases and J by 7 bases; unmatched bases: 5. Germline CDR1 and CDR2: MGHRA and YSYEKL.

This clonotype was seen a few times. The chain has TRBV7-2 and TRBJ2-5; 7 nucleotides agree with TRBD1. The CDR3 contains 15 residues. The germline CDR1 and CDR2 sequences are SGHTA and FQGNSA. The V segment lost 1 base and the J segment 4 bases; nucleotides outside the gene matches: 6. CDR3 bases: TGTGCCAGCAGCTTAGTTGGGACAGCGATAGAGACCCAGTACTTC. It yields the protein CASSLVGTAIETQYF.

This clonotype was picked up many times. V usage is TRBV5-1 and J usage is TRBJ2-1; 7 bases fit TRBD2. Germline lookup yields CDR1 SGHRS and CDR2 YFSETQ. The CDR3 runs to 16 residues. V lost 4 bases to trimming and J lost 3 bases; unmatched junction nucleotides: 10. CDR3 region: CASSPQEVAGYNEQFF. Here the CDR3 DNA reads TGCGCCAGCAGCCCACAGGAGGTAGCGGGCTACAATGAGCAGTTCTTC.

This clonotype was seen repeatedly, ten times or more. The J gene is TRBJ2-5, the V gene TRBV20-1; D remains unclear. The CDR3 runs 12 residues. Trimming took 0 bases from V and 1 from J, leaving 3 bases between them. Germline-derived CDR1 and CDR2 are DFQATT and SNEGSKA (reference sequence). CDR3 sequence: CSARDSQETQYF. The CDR3 nucleotides are TGCAGTGCTAGAGACAGCCAAGAGACCCAGTACTTC.

This clonotype was found many times. The chain is built from TRBV6-2 or TRBV6-3 and TRBJ2-2, with 8 positions matching TRBD1. CDR1 and CDR2 (germline): MNHEY, SVGEGT. This CDR3 spans 13 amino acids. V gave up 9 bases and J gave up 6 bases; unmatched junction bases: 6. The DNA for the CDR3 is TGTGCCAGGGTGGACAGGGTAGCCGGGGAGCTGTTTTTT. It encodes CARVDRVAGELFF.

The table lists this clonotype with many counts. The J gene is TRBJ1-3, the V gene TRBV29-1; D might be TRBD1 (5 bases). V was trimmed by 7 bases and J by 2 bases, leaving 9 bases between them. The CDR3 loop spans 12 amino acids. CDR1 SQVTM and CDR2 ANQGSEA come from the germline V gene. The CDR3 protein is CSGLGAGNTIYF. The CDR3 DNA sequence: TGCAGCGGTTTGGGGGCTGGAAACACCATATATTTT.

This clonotype was observed at least ten times. The chain couples TRBV12-3 or TRBV12-4 to TRBJ2-5; tentative D call: TRBD2 (7 bases). Trimming left V 6 bases short and J 1 base short, with 18 bases between. The CDR3 length is 16 residues. The CDR3 DNA reads as TGTGCCAGCAGCCCCACGGGCGGGGGCGGCCAAGAGACCCAGTACTTC. Translation gives CASSPTGGGGQETQYF.

This clonotype was seen at least ten times. The V and J genes are TRBV30 and TRBJ2-7, with D perhaps matching TRBD1 or TRBD2 (5 bases each). With 2 bases removed from V and 2 bases from J, the gap between germline ends came to 13 bases. Germline V CDR1 and CDR2: GTSNPN, SVGIG (reference sequence). This CDR3 comprises 14 residues. The CDR3 spells CAWSYGTQTYEQYF. CDR3 DNA sequence: TGTGCCTGGAGTTATGGGACCCAAACCTACGAGCAGTACTTC.

In this sample, this clonotype turned up a few times. This CDR3 reads CASSEGPTYNSPLHF. The CDR3, as DNA: TGTGCCAGCAGCGAGGGACCGACCTATAATTCACCCCTCCACTTT. The J gene is TRBJ1-6, the V gene TRBV4-2; perhaps TRBD1 as D (5 bases). The germline V gene encodes CDR1 LGHNA and CDR2 YNFKEQ. Trimming took 5 bases from V and 2 from J, leaving 10 bases between them. This CDR3 is 15 amino acids long.

This clonotype was recorded at least ten times. The chain recombines TRBV19 with TRBJ2-1; TRBD1 might be the D (6 bases). V dropped 4 bases and J dropped 0 bases, with 7 bases sitting between them. The CDR3 totals 14 residues. Germline lookup yields CDR1 LNHDA and CDR2 SQIVND (reference sequence). CDR3: CASSTDSSYNEQFF. Written as DNA, the CDR3 is TGTGCCAGTAGTACGGACAGCTCCTACAATGAGCAGTTCTTC.

This rearrangement joins TRBV11-3 to TRBJ2-2; the D is unclear. V lost 5 bases and J lost 2, with 12 bases in between. In germline, CDR1 is SGHNT, CDR2 YENEEA. The CDR3 runs 15 residues. The CDR3 DNA reads as TGTGCCAGCAGCCTTGGGTTGTCCAACACCGGGGAGCTGTTTTTT. Residues: CASSLGLSNTGELFF.

The table lists this clonotype with many counts. V and J are TRBV7-2 and TRBJ2-2; no clear D. Germline V gives CDR1 SGHTA, CDR2 FQGNSA. Trimming stripped 3 bases from V and 8 bases from J, with 7 bases between. The CDR3 is 12 residues long. This chain's CDR3 is CASSFGGGELFF. CDR3 nucleotides: TGTGCCAGCAGCTTTGGTGGAGGGGAGCTGTTTTTT. The full variable domain, with the rest looked up from reference TRBV7-2 and TRBJ2-2, is GAGVSQSPSNKVTEKGKDVELRCDPISGHTALYWYRQSLGQGLEFLIYFQGNSAPDKSGLPSDRFSAERTGGSVSTLTIQRTQQEDSAVYLCASSFGGGELFFGEGSRLTVL.